This TCR beta chain emerged from a study of blood T cell repertoires in COVID-19. Study-wide background: Samples came from the United States, Italy and Spain, spanning acute and convalescent COVID-19. In each case, the material was cDNA or gDNA derived from T cells, B-cell-depleted T cells, or PBMCs.

Study processing details: Reference gene primer amplification gave nucleated cell count estimates. TCRdb's copy holds only in-frame clones and misses some; the assay was immunoSEQ multiplex PCR. That table supplies the V and J calls and clone size; D and trimming were determined from the DNA. The table records 100,000 to 150,000 clones, roughly 80% of them present only once. V was pared by 5 bases and J by 7 bases, with 8 bases between. The V gene's germline CDR1 is SGHTA and CDR2 FQGTGA. This CDR3 region has 12 residues. Sequencing was carried out using peripheral blood. The gene calls are TRBV7-3 and TRBJ2-2; D is possibly TRBD1 (5 bases). The clonotype originates from a man older than 75 with COVID-19, enrolled during active disease. The CDR3: CASSRRGGELFF. CDR3 nucleotides: TGTGCCAGCAGCCGTAGGGGCGGGGAGCTGTTTTTT.